This TCR beta chain was found in a study of T cells in Graves' hyperthyroidism and ophthalmopathy. Amplification of TCR beta CDR3 regions used RNA as the template. The TCR CDR3 first-round RT-PCR relied on the HTBI primer set. Via MiXCR, TCRdb re-called the multiplex PCR reads, giving one row per CDR3 protein. This sample has more than 500,000 distinct CDR3 sequences, with around 16% found just once. The CDR3 has 14 amino acids. CDR1 is SSHAT, CDR2 FNYEAQ, per germline (reference sequence). With respect to this clonotype: At one of its ends the junction is not consistent with the germline gene, which may arise from a read error.

Sequences were obtained from blood. This chain uses TRBV7-7 with TRBJ2-1, with a possible D match to TRBD1 (7 bases). The receptor comes from a woman aged 25 to 45 with Graves' ophthalmopathy. The chain's CDR3 is CASSQGGRGNEQFF. The CDR3 nucleotides are TGTGCTAGCAGCCAGGGGGGACGGGGGAATGAGCAGTTCTTC.